The next 30 T cell receptor beta chains were all read from a single sample in a study of blood T cell repertoires in COVID-19. Assay used: immunoSEQ multiplex PCR; TCRdb lists only in-frame clones, some missing. The sample contains about 78,000 clones, roughly 89% of which appear only once. Sample: peripheral blood. These receptors came from a woman of 80 years or more with active or convalescent COVID-19.

The chain uses TRBV9 and TRBJ2-1; D gene uncertain. Trimming stripped 1 base from V and 2 bases from J, with 10 bases between. CDR1 and CDR2 (germline): SGDLS, YYNGEE. This CDR3 spans 15 amino acids. CDR3 protein: CASSVYINTYNEQFF. In DNA, the CDR3 is TGTGCCAGCAGCGTATATATTAACACCTACAATGAGCAGTTCTTC.

The chain links TRBV29-1 to TRBJ2-2; a possible D gene is TRBD2 (6 bases). The CDR3 spans 15 residues. The germline V gene encodes CDR1 SQVTM and CDR2 ANQGSEA. V was cut by 6 bases and J by 1 base, with 15 bases left in between. CDR3 sequence reads: CSVPTGSVNTGELFF. Here the CDR3 DNA reads TGCAGCGTGCCGACCGGGAGTGTGAACACCGGGGAGCTGTTTTTT.

CDR3 nucleotide sequence: TGTGCCAGCAGCCAAAACCGGGATCGGGGCTACACCTTC. Its protein is CASSQNRDRGYTF. The rearrangement links TRBV11-2 to TRBJ1-2; D is unclear. CDR3 size: 13 residues. Germline loops: CDR1 SGHAT, CDR2 FQNNGV. V lost 5 bases to trimming and J lost 8 bases, with 15 bases between them.

The rearrangement joins TRBV11-2 to TRBJ2-3; TRBD2 matches at 14 bases. The CDR3 has 19 residues. Germline trimming cut 5 bases from V and 1 base from J; bases unmatched to any gene: 11. Germline V gene sequence: CDR1 SGHAT, CDR2 FQNNGV. The CDR3 coding sequence is TGTGCCAGCAGCCCGGGACTAGCGGGAGCTGCCTTCGGCACAGATACGCAGTATTTT. Amino acids: CASSPGLAGAAFGTDTQYF.

This chain links TRBV20-1 with TRBJ2-7; D gene uncertain. Germline V CDR1 and CDR2: DFQATT, SNEGSKA (reference sequence). There are 12 residues in the CDR3. Between the trimmed V and J ends, which lost 3 bases and 6 bases, there was a span of 12 bases. CDR3 in amino acids: CSASPQTIEQYF. The CDR3 nucleotides read TGCAGTGCTAGTCCACAGACGATCGAGCAGTACTTC.

The rearrangement uses TRBV28 and TRBJ2-4; TRBD2 matches 9 bases. Trimming removed 5 bases from V and 6 bases from J; junction bases left unmatched: 5. The CDR3 is 14 amino acids. Germline assignment: CDR1 MDHEN and CDR2 SYDVKM. The CDR3 sequence is CASSPGTSRNIQYF. As DNA, the CDR3 is TGTGCCAGCAGTCCCGGGACTAGCCGAAACATTCAGTACTTC.

This clone was found a few times. V and J are TRBV27 and TRBJ2-7; 8 nucleotides match TRBD2. V lost 4 bases to trimming and J lost 0 bases; unmatched junction nucleotides: 5. The CDR3 length is 15 residues. Looked up from germline, CDR1 is MNHEY and CDR2 is SMNVEV (reference sequence). The DNA of the CDR3 is TGTGCCAGCAGTTATACGGGAGGGAGCTCCTACGAGCAGTACTTC. Residues: CASSYTGGSSYEQYF.

The rearrangement joins TRBV3-1 (or the pseudogene TRBV3-2) to TRBJ1-1, with a weak D call TRBD1 (6 bases). The CDR3 spans 14 residues. CDR1 is LGHDT and CDR2 is YNNKEL in the germline V gene (reference sequence). Trimming removed 4 bases from V and 2 bases from J, with 11 bases in between. The DNA of the CDR3 is TGTGCCAGCAGCCGAGGACAGCTAAACACTGAAGCTTTCTTT. It encodes CASSRGQLNTEAFF.

J is TRBJ1-2 and V is TRBV6-6; 7 bases are shared with TRBD1. Germline loops: CDR1 MNHNY, CDR2 SVGAGI (reference sequence). CDR3 length equals 13 residues. V gave up 8 bases and J gave up 4 bases; unmatched junction bases: 7. CDR3 DNA: TGTGCCAGCGCTCCAGACAGGGCCTATGGCTACACCTTC. Its translation is CASAPDRAYGYTF.

This clone occurred once. The J gene is TRBJ2-1, the V gene TRBV9; TRBD2 matches 8 bases. CDR1 is SGDLS and CDR2 is YYNGEE in the germline V gene. CDR3 length equals 16 residues. The V and J ends lost 3 bases and 3 bases, in that order; junction bases with no gene match: 8. CDR3 protein: CASSALASGGYNEQFF. DNA for the CDR3: TGTGCCAGCAGCGCTCTGGCCAGCGGGGGCTACAATGAGCAGTTCTTC.

This clone was seen once. The V call is TRBV5-4, the J call TRBJ1-1, with 7 bases aligning to TRBD1. J was trimmed by 6 bases and V by 2 bases; bases with no gene match: 7. Germline CDR1 SGHNT, CDR2 YYREEE (reference sequence). This CDR3 contains 14 residues. As DNA, the CDR3 is TGTGCCAGCAGCTTTATGGACAGGTCTGCTGAAGCTTTCTTT. Protein product: CASSFMDRSAEAFF.

The rearrangement joins TRBV15 to TRBJ2-4, with a tentative D call TRBD1 (6 bases). The CDR3 consists of 15 residues. The germline V and J ends were trimmed by 5 bases and 9 bases, with 20 bases remaining between them. Germline assignment: CDR1 LNHNV and CDR2 YYDKDF (reference sequence). The CDR3 reads CATSLGQLQKVIQYF. CDR3 nucleotides: TGTGCCACCAGCTTAGGACAGCTACAAAAGGTCATTCAGTACTTC.

This clone appeared a few times. This chain connects TRBV18 to TRBJ1-2, with no clear D. Trimming cost V 6 bases and J 5 bases, with 16 bases left between them. Germline V gene data show CDR1 as KGHSH and CDR2 as LQKENI. This CDR3 region has 14 residues. Here the CDR3 reads CASSRSAYGYGYTF. In DNA form, the CDR3 reads TGTGCCAGCTCTCGATCGGCGTACGGGTATGGCTACACCTTC.

The chain couples TRBV9 to TRBJ2-3, with D perhaps TRBD2 (5 bases). Deletions cut 0 bases from V and 3 bases from J, with 8 bases between. Germline CDR1 reads SGDLS; CDR2 reads YYNGEE. The CDR3 totals 14 residues. The CDR3 protein is CASSVASGTDTQYF. Written as DNA, the CDR3 is TGTGCCAGCAGCGTAGCCTCGGGGACAGATACGCAGTATTTT.

The V call is TRBV7-2, the J call TRBJ2-3, with 14 bases that match TRBD2. The length of the CDR3 is 16 residues. In germline, CDR1 is SGHTA, CDR2 FQGNSA. V lost 4 bases and J lost 5; bases outside the gene matches: 5. The CDR3 region has the DNA TGTGCCAGCAGCTCCGGACTAGCGGGAGGACTAGATACGCAGTATTTT. Protein: CASSSGLAGGLDTQYF.

This rearrangement joins TRBV29-1 to TRBJ2-3; 9 bases map to TRBD2. The trim removed 3 bases at V and 7 bases at J, leaving 8 bases unmatched. This CDR3 region has 14 residues. Germline CDR1 reads SQVTM; CDR2 reads ANQGSEA. The CDR3 coding sequence is TGCAGCGTTGATAGTCGCCTAGCGGGATATACGCAGTATTTT. It yields the protein CSVDSRLAGYTQYF.

The rearrangement joins TRBV6-1 to TRBJ2-7, with TRBD1 as a possible D gene (7 bases). With 4 bases removed from V and 0 bases from J, the gap between germline ends came to 19 bases. This CDR3 has 17 amino acids. Per the germline V gene, CDR1 is MNHNS and CDR2 is SASEGT. The CDR3 bases are TGTGCCAGCAGTGCAGGGGGGCAGTTCCGGAGCTCCTACGAGCAGTACTTC. This codes for CASSAGGQFRSSYEQYF.

V and J are TRBV15 and TRBJ1-5; 8 bases are shared with TRBD1. The V and J ends lost 0 bases and 5 bases, in that order; junction bases with no gene match: 6. This CDR3 has 16 residues. CDR1 LNHNV and CDR2 YYDKDF come from the germline V gene (reference sequence). For the CDR3, the DNA is TGTGCCACCAGCAGAGAATCTACGGACAGGGATCAGCCCCAGCATTTT. Protein product: CATSRESTDRDQPQHF.

V gene TRBV6-6 combines with J gene TRBJ2-3; 10 bases line up with TRBD2. The ends lost 4 bases at V and 4 bases at J; junction bases unmatched: 8. Germline V gene data show CDR1 as MNHNY and CDR2 as SVGAGI (reference sequence). The CDR3 runs to 16 residues. CDR3 sequence reads: CASSWGSGRAPDTQYF. CDR3 sequence (DNA): TGTGCCAGCAGTTGGGGCAGCGGGAGGGCCCCAGATACGCAGTATTTT.

The chain combines TRBV6-6 with TRBJ1-3; D is perhaps TRBD1 (5 bases). The CDR3 runs to 15 residues. Germline V gene lookup returns CDR1 MNHNY and CDR2 SVGAGI (reference sequence). Trimming took off 7 bases at V and 0 bases at J, with 13 bases between the two ends. In DNA, the CDR3 is TGTGCCAGCACCGCAGGGCCTTTCTCTGGAAACACCATATATTTT. Protein sequence: CASTAGPFSGNTIYF.

The chain carries TRBV28 and TRBJ1-1; 7 nucleotides line up with TRBD1. This CDR3 is built from 14 residues. V lost 8 bases and J lost 3; bases outside the gene matches: 9. Germline CDR1 is MDHEN and CDR2 is SYDVKM. Written as DNA, the CDR3 is TGTGCCAGCCTCCCGAGGGGGCGGTACACTGAAGCTTTCTTT. It yields the protein CASLPRGRYTEAFF.

Comment on this clone: A read error may account for a junction end that differs from germline. V is TRBV5-8 and J is TRBJ2-3; D might be TRBD2 (5 bases). Germline V gives CDR1 SGHTS, CDR2 YDEGEE. There are 16 residues in the CDR3. The DNA for the CDR3 is TGTGCCAGCAGCCCTGGTGGGGAGAGGGTCACAAATACGCAGTATTTT. Its translation: CASSPGGERVTNTQYF. Combining the CDR3 with reference TRBV5-8 and TRBJ2-3 gives the whole variable domain EAGVTQSPTHLIKTRGQQATLRCSPISGHTSVYWYQQALGLGLQFLLWYDEGEERNRGNFPPRFSGRQFPNYSSELNVNALELEDSALYLCASSPGGERVTNTQYFGPGTRLTVL.

The chain is built from TRBV14 and TRBJ2-7; perhaps TRBD2 as D (5 bases). Per the germline V gene, CDR1 is SGHDN and CDR2 is FVKESK. The CDR3 consists of 15 residues. V gave up 1 base and J gave up 2 bases, with 12 bases separating them. Here the CDR3 reads CASSQGVGETYEQYF. CDR3 bases: TGTGCCAGCAGCCAAGGGGTCGGGGAAACCTACGAGCAGTACTTC.

This clone has only a few counts. The chain uses TRBV5-1 and TRBJ1-4; maybe TRBD1 (6 bases). Per the germline V gene, CDR1 is SGHRS and CDR2 is YFSETQ. CDR3 length: 16 amino acids. The V and J ends lost 3 bases and 7 bases respectively, with 19 bases between them. The CDR3 bases are TGCGCCAGCAGCTCCCGCCTACAGGGTACAGGTGAAAAACTGTTTTTT. This sequence encodes CASSSRLQGTGEKLFF.

V gene TRBV7-2 combines with J gene TRBJ2-3, with D perhaps matching TRBD1 (5 bases). Germline V gene lookup returns CDR1 SGHTA and CDR2 FQGNSA. With 5 bases removed from V and 4 bases from J, the gap between germline ends came to 22 bases. The CDR3 sequence is 17 residues long. CDR3 in DNA: TGTGCCAGCAGCCCACGACAGCTCCTCTACCCCCCAGATACGCAGTATTTT. Translated: CASSPRQLLYPPDTQYF.

CDR3: CASSYSSSGSDEQFF. The CDR3 nucleotides read TGTGCCAGCAGTTACTCGTCTAGCGGGAGCGATGAGCAGTTCTTC. V usage is TRBV6-2 or TRBV6-3 and J usage is TRBJ2-1; the match to TRBD2 covers 10 bases. The CDR3 totals 15 residues. V dropped 0 bases and J dropped 8; count of bases not matched to a gene: 4. Germline CDR1 reads MNHEY; CDR2 reads SVGEGT.

The gene calls are TRBV15 and TRBJ1-4; TRBD1 is a possible D gene (5 bases). The germline V gene encodes CDR1 LNHNV and CDR2 YYDKDF (reference sequence). V dropped 5 bases and J dropped 7 bases, with 11 bases sitting between them. The CDR3 is 13 amino acids. CDR3 residues: CATSGGGREKLFF. The DNA of the CDR3 is TGTGCCACCAGCGGGGGAGGGCGTGAAAAACTGTTTTTT.

V gene TRBV27 combines with J gene TRBJ1-6; tentative D call: TRBD1 (5 bases). Deletions cut 3 bases from V and 0 bases from J, with 12 bases between. Germline V gene sequence: CDR1 MNHEY, CDR2 SMNVEV (reference sequence). CDR3 length: 17 residues. CDR3 in amino acids: CASSFLRQSSYNSPLHF. In nucleotides, the CDR3 is TGTGCCAGCAGTTTTCTTCGACAGAGCTCCTATAATTCACCCCTCCACTTT.

V usage is TRBV4-3 and J usage is TRBJ2-7; TRBD1 aligns across 11 bases. The CDR3 length is 15 residues. V gave up 2 bases and J gave up 3 bases; unmatched junction bases: 3. Germline CDR1 and CDR2: LGHNA and YSLEER. In DNA, the CDR3 is TGCGCCAGCAGCCAAAGGACAGGGGGCATCTACGAGCAGTACTTC. It yields the protein CASSQRTGGIYEQYF.

The rearrangement links TRBV7-2 to TRBJ1-2, with 10 bases fitting TRBD1. After removal of 2 bases from V and 4 bases from J, the junction contained 10 bases not matched to a gene. CDR1 is SGHTA, CDR2 FQGNSA, per germline. CDR3 length: 17 residues. CDR3 sequence reads: CASSLSTGGVSVYGYTF. The DNA of the CDR3 is TGTGCCAGCAGCTTATCGACAGGGGGCGTTTCGGTCTATGGCTACACCTTC.